These 12 T cell receptor beta chains were sequenced from one sample in a study of early T cells in non-severe SARS-CoV-2 infection. Each CDR3 protein gets one entry after TCRdb re-called the 5' RACE reads with MiXCR. The sample includes 100,000 to 130,000 distinct CDR3 sequences, around 10% of them seen just once. The specimen sequenced was whole blood. These receptors originate from an adult who was a healthcare worker with PCR-confirmed SARS-CoV-2 infection or an uninfected control (not recorded which).

The V and J genes are TRBV6-1 and TRBJ2-1, with D possibly being TRBD2 (5 bases). Germline CDR1 and CDR2: MNHNS and SASEGT. The CDR3 is 13 amino acids. V lost 2 bases, J lost 13 bases, and 15 bases lay in between. CDR3 sequence reads: CASSENAEVYQFF. In DNA form, the CDR3 reads TGTGCCAGCAGTGAAAATGCGGAGGTTTATCAGTTCTTC.

In this sample, this clonotype turned up many times. The rearrangement joins TRBV7-6 to TRBJ1-3, with unresolved D. The CDR3 has 15 residues. The germline gives CDR1 SGHVS, CDR2 FNYEAQ. V gave up 1 base and J gave up 0 bases, with 7 bases separating them. DNA for the CDR3: TGTGCCAGCAGCTTAGTTCCGAGCTCTGGAAACACCATATATTTT. Translation: CASSLVPSSGNTIYF.

The gene calls are TRBV24-1 and TRBJ2-2, with D hard to call. Trimming pared 9 bases from V and 4 bases from J, leaving 8 bases between. The CDR3 loop spans 12 amino acids. The V gene's germline CDR1 is KGHDR and CDR2 SFDVKD. For the CDR3, the DNA is TGTGCCACCGAGTGGTGCACCGGGGAGCTGTTTTTT. As protein: CATEWCTGELFF.

There are a few counts of this clonotype. The chain links TRBV3-1 to TRBJ1-1, with D unresolved. Per germline, CDR1 LGHDT and CDR2 YNNKEL (reference sequence). V lost 4 bases and J lost 5, with 11 bases in between. The CDR3 loop spans 13 amino acids. The CDR3 DNA reads TGTGCCAGCAGCCGCCGGGAGGTAACTGAAGCTTTCTTT. It encodes CASSRREVTEAFF.

This clonotype turned up a few times. V gene TRBV9 combines with J gene TRBJ2-3, with D possibly being TRBD2 (6 bases). The CDR3 is made up of 13 amino acids. V gave up 4 bases and J gave up 7 bases, with 13 bases separating them. Per the germline V gene, CDR1 is SGDLS and CDR2 is YYNGEE. CDR3 sequence: CASSPPREHTQYF. The CDR3 nucleotides read TGTGCCAGCAGCCCCCCCCGGGAGCATACGCAGTATTTT. Variable domain in full (rest from reference TRBV9 and TRBJ2-3): DSGVTQTPKHLITATGQRVTLRCSPRSGDLSVYWYQQSLDQGLQFLIQYYNGEERAKGNILERFSAQQFPDLHSELNLSSLELGDSALYFCASSPPREHTQYFGPGTRLTVL.

The V and J genes are TRBV29-1 and TRBJ1-4; no definite D call. The CDR3 consists of 15 residues. Trimming pared 0 bases from V and 0 bases from J, leaving 8 bases between. The germline CDR1 and CDR2 sequences are SQVTM and ANQGSEA. The CDR3 DNA sequence: TGCAGCGTTGAAGATAGAGGTTCAACTAATGAAAAACTGTTTTTT. Its translation: CSVEDRGSTNEKLFF. The variable domain in full, with the rest retrieved from reference TRBV29-1 and TRBJ1-4, is SAVISQKPSRDICQRGTSLTIQCQVDSQVTMMFWYRQQPGQSLTLIATANQGSEATYESGFVIDKFPISRPNLTFSTLTVSNMSPEDSSIYLCSVEDRGSTNEKLFFGSGTQLSVL.

This clonotype was counted at least ten times. The V and J genes are TRBV5-4 and TRBJ2-3; D gene unclear. From germline, CDR1 is SGHNT and CDR2 YYREEE (reference sequence). The V gene lost 5 bases and the J gene lost 0 bases, with 10 bases spanning the gap. The CDR3 runs to 14 residues. This CDR3 reads CASRRSSSTDTQYF. CDR3 DNA: TGTGCCAGCAGGAGATCTTCTAGCACAGATACGCAGTATTTT.

The chain couples TRBV20-1 to TRBJ2-4; 8 positions match TRBD1. The CDR3 has 13 amino acids. Unmatched junction bases numbered 7, after V lost 4 bases and J lost 8 bases. Germline CDR1 DFQATT, CDR2 SNEGSKA (reference sequence). CDR3 DNA: TGCAGTGCTACCCACGGACAGGGTCACATTCAGTACTTC. This translates into CSATHGQGHIQYF.

In this sample, this clonotype turned up many times. The chain links TRBV7-3 to TRBJ2-1; D uncertain. V gave up 2 bases and J gave up 2 bases, with 7 bases separating them. Germline values: CDR1 SGHTA, CDR2 FQGTGA. The CDR3 loop spans 14 amino acids. Here the CDR3 DNA reads TGTGCCAGCAGCTTAGCCGGCACCTACAATGAGCAGTTCTTC. This encodes CASSLAGTYNEQFF.

This chain links TRBV28 with TRBJ2-3; perhaps TRBD2 as D (7 bases). The V gene's germline CDR1 is MDHEN and CDR2 SYDVKM. CDR3 length: 16 residues. The ends were cut back, 5 bases at V and 0 bases at J, with 15 bases in the middle. The CDR3 protein is CASSDPGGRSTDTQYF. The DNA for the CDR3 is TGTGCCAGCAGTGATCCGGGGGGCCGGAGCACAGATACGCAGTATTTT. Variable domain in full (rest from reference TRBV28 and TRBJ2-3): DVKVTQSSRYLVKRTGEKVFLECVQDMDHENMFWYRQDPGLGLRLIYFSYDVKMKEKGDIPEGYSVSREKKERFSLILESASTNQTSMYLCASSDPGGRSTDTQYFGPGTRLTVL.

This clonotype was seen a handful of times. This chain uses TRBV5-1 with TRBJ2-1, with D possibly being TRBD1 or TRBD2 (9 bases each). The CDR3 extends over 16 amino acids. Trimming removed 1 base from V and 4 bases from J, with 15 bases in between. Germline assignment: CDR1 SGHRS and CDR2 YFSETQ. CDR3 protein: CASSLSGGTGYNEQFF. The CDR3 DNA reads TGCGCCAGCAGCTTGAGCGGGGGGACAGGGTACAATGAGCAGTTCTTC. The full variable domain, in which reference TRBV5-1 and TRBJ2-1 provide the parts outside the CDR3, is KAGVTQTPRYLIKTRGQQVTLSCSPISGHRSVSWYQQTPGQGLQFLFEYFSETQRNKGNFPGRFSGRQFSNSRSEMNVSTLELGDSALYLCASSLSGGTGYNEQFFGPGTRLTVL.

The genes are TRBV3-1 and TRBJ1-2; D gene unclear. Looked up from germline, CDR1 is LGHDT and CDR2 is YNNKEL (reference sequence). The V end was cut by 1 base, the J end by 0 bases, with 15 bases between. CDR3 length: 17 amino acids. The chain's CDR3 is CASSQGAEPYPNYGYTF. The CDR3 DNA follows: TGTGCCAGCAGCCAAGGAGCAGAACCGTATCCTAACTATGGCTACACCTTC.